This T cell receptor (beta chain) was observed in a study of neoadjuvant anti-PD-1 for oral cavity cancer. Study context: Patients without progression received a fourth nivolumab dose around day 43, then surgical resection on days 50-56. Findings and caveats of the study: With a few patients per group, TCR findings need larger cohorts.

This clone was counted only a few times. Its antigen is not known. Documented time point: after neoadjuvant nivolumab, at surgical resection. The patients had HPV-negative, locally advanced oral cavity squamous cell carcinoma. Two replicates per tumor sample, mostly from around 4.9 ug of genomic DNA. Repertoires were generated with immunoSEQ multiplex PCR, while TCRdb's copy carries only in-frame clones and drops some. The sample yields roughly 25,000 clones, 26% seen once. The CDR3 has 17 amino acids. The germline CDR1 and CDR2 sequences are SGHRS and YFSETQ. Trimming stripped 1 base from V and 6 bases from J, with 22 bases between.

The input for sequencing was tumor tissue, taken after nivolumab (anti-PD-1) treatment. This chain links TRBV5-1 with TRBJ1-2, with D perhaps TRBD1 (5 bases). The sequence was obtained from a person aged 40 to 85 with oral cavity squamous cell carcinoma. CDR3 amino acids: CASSLNPPQGLLNGYTF. In DNA, the CDR3 is TGCGCCAGCAGCTTGAATCCCCCGCAGGGACTTTTGAATGGCTACACCTTC.